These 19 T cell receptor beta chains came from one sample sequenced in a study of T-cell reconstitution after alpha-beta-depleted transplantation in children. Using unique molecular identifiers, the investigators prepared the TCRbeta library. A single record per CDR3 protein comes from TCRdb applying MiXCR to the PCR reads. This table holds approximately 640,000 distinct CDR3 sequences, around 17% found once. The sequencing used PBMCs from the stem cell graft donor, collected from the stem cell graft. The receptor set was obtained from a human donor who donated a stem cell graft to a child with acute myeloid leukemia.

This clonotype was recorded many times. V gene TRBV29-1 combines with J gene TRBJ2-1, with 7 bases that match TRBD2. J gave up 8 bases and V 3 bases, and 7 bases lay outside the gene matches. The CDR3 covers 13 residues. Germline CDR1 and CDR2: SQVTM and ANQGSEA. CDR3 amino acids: CSVDSSGRHEQFF. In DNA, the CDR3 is TGCAGCGTTGATTCTAGCGGACGGCATGAGCAGTTCTTC.

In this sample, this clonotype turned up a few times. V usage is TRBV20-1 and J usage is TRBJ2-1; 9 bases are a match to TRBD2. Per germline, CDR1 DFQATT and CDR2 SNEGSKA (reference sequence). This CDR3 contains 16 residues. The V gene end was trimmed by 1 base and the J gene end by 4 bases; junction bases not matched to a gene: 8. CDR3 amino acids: CSARGRRLAEYNEQFF. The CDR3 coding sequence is TGCAGTGCTAGAGGCCGACGACTAGCGGAATACAATGAGCAGTTCTTC.

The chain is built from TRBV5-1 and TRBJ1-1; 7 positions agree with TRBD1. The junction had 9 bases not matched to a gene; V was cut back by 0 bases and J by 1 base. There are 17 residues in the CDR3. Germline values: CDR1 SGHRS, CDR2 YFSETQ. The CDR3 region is CASSLDRTGPQNTEAFF. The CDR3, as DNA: TGCGCCAGCAGCTTGGACAGGACAGGTCCCCAGAACACTGAAGCTTTCTTT.

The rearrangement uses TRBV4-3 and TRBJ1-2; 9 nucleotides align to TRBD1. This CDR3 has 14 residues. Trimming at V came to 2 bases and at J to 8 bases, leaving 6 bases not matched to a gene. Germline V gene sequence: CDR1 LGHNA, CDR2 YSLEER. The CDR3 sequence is CASSQTGGGSGYTF. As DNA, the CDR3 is TGCGCCAGCAGCCAAACAGGGGGCGGTTCGGGCTACACCTTC.

CDR3 sequence reads: CASSPAATDTQYF. The CDR3 DNA is TGTGCCAGCAGCCCGGCCGCCACAGATACGCAGTATTTT. The gene calls are TRBV7-2 and TRBJ2-3; the D is unclear. The ends were cut back, 5 bases at V and 2 bases at J, with 8 bases in the middle. Germline lookup yields CDR1 SGHTA and CDR2 FQGNSA. CDR3 size: 13 residues.

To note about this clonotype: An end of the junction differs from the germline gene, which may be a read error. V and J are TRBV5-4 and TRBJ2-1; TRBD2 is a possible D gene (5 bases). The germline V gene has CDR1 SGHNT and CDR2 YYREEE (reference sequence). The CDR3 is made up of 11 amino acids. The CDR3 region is CASSLGGRRLF. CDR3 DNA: TGTGCCAGCAGCTTGGGCGGTAGGAGGCTCTTC.

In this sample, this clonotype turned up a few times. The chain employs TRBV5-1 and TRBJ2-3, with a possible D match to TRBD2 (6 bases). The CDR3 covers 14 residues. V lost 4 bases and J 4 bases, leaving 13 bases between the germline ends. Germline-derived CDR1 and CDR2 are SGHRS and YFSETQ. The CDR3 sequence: CASSRDSTADTQYF. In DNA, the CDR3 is TGCGCCAGCAGCCGGGACTCCACCGCAGATACGCAGTATTTT.

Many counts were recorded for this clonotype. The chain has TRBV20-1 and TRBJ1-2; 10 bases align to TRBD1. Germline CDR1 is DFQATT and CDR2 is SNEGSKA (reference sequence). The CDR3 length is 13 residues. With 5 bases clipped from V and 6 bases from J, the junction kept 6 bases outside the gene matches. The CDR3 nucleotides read TGCAGTGCTTCGACAGGGGGCGTAGATGGCTACACCTTC. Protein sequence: CSASTGGVDGYTF.

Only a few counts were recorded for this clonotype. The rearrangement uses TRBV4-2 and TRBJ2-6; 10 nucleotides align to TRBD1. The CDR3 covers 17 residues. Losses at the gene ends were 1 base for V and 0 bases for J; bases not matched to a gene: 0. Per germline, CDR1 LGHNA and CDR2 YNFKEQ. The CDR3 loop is CASSQGTGGSGANVLTF. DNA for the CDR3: TGTGCCAGCAGCCAAGGGACAGGGGGCTCTGGGGCCAACGTCCTGACTTTC.

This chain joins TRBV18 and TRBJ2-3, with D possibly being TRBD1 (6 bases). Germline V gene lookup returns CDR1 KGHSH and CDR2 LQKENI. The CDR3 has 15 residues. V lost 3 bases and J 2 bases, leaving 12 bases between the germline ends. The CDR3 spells CASSPGTPYTDTQYF. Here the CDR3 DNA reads TGTGCCAGCTCACCTGGGACACCTTACACAGATACGCAGTATTTT.

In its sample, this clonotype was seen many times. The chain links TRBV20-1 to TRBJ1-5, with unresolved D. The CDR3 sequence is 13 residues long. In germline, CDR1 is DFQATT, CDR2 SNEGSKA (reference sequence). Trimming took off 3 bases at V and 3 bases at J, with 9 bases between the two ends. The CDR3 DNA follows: TGCAGTGCTAGCAACAGCTTCAATCAGCCCCAGCATTTT. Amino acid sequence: CSASNSFNQPQHF.

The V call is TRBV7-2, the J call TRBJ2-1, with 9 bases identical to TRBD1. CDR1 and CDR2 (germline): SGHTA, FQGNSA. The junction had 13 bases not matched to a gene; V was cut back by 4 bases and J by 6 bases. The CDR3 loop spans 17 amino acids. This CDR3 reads CASSSQPGTGSFNEQFF. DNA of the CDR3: TGTGCCAGCAGCTCCCAACCCGGGACAGGGAGCTTCAATGAGCAGTTCTTC.

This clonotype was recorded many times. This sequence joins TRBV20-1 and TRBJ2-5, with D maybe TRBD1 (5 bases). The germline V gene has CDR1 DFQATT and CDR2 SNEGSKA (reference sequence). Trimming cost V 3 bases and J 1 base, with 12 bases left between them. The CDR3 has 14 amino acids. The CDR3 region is CSARGWTTQETQYF. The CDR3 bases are TGCAGTGCTAGGGGATGGACAACCCAAGAGACCCAGTACTTC.

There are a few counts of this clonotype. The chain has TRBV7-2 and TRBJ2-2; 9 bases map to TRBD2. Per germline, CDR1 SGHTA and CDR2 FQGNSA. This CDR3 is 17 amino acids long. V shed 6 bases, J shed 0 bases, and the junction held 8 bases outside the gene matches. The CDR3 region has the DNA TGTGCCAGCAGAAGAAGGCTAGCGGGGTCGAACACCGGGGAGCTGTTTTTT. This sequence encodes CASRRRLAGSNTGELFF.

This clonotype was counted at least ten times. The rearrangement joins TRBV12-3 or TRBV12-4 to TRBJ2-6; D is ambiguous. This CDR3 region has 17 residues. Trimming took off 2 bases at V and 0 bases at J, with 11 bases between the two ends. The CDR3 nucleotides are TGTGCCAGCAGTTTAATGGCAGGCCGCTCTGGGGCCAACGTCCTGACTTTC. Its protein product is CASSLMAGRSGANVLTF.

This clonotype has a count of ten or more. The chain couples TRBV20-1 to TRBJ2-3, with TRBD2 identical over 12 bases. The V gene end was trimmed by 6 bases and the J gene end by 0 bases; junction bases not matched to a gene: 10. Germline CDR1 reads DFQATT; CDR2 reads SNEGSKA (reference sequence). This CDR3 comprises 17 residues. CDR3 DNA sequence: TGCAGTGCCTCCACCGCTAGCGGGGGGGCCAGCACAGATACGCAGTATTTT. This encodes CSASTASGGASTDTQYF.

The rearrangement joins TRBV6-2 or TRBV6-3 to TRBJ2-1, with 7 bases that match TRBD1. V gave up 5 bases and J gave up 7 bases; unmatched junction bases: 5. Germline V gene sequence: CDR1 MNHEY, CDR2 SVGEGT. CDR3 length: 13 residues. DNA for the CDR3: TGTGCCAGCAGTAGACAGGGTGGGAATGAGCAGTTCTTC. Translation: CASSRQGGNEQFF.

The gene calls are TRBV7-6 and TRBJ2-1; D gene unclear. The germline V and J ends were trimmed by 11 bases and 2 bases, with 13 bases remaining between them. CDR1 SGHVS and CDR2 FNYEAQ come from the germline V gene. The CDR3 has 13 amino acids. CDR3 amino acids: CAAWSPTYNEQFF. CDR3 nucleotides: TGTGCCGCTTGGAGCCCCACCTACAATGAGCAGTTCTTC.

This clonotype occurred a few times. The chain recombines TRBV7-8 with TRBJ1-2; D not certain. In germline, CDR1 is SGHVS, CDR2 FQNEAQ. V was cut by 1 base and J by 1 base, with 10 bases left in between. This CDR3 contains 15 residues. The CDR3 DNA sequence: TGTGCCAGCAGCTTAGGGGTGCGGAGTAACTATGGCTACACCTTC. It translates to CASSLGVRSNYGYTF. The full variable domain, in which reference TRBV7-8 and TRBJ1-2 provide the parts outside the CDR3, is GAGVSQSPRYKVAKRGQDVALRCDPISGHVSLFWYQQALGQGPEFLTYFQNEAQLDKSGLPSDRFFAERPEGSVSTLKIQRTQQEDSAVYLCASSLGVRSNYGYTFGSGTRLTVV.